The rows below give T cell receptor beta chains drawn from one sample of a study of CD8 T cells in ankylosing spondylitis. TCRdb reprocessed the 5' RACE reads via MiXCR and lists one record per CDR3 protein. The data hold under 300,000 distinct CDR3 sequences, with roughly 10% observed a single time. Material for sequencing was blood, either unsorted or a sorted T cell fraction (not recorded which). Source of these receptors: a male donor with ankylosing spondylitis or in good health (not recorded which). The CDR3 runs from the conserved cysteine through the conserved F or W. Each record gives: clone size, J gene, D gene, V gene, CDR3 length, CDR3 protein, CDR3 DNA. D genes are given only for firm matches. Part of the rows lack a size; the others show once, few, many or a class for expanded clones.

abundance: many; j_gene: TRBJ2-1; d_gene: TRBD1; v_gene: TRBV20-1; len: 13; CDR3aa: CSATRDSNNEQFF; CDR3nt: TGCAGTGCTACACGGGACAGCAACAATGAGCAGTTCTTC
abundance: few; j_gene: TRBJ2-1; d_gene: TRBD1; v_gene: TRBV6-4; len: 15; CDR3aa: CASSPGQGASNEQFF; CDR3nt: TGTGCCAGCAGCCCGGGACAGGGGGCGTCCAATGAGCAGTTCTTC
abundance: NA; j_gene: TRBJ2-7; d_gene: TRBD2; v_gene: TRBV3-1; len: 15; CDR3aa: CVSSADSGSWSEQYF; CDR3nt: TGTGTCAGCAGTGCCGATAGCGGGAGCTGGTCCGAGCAGTACTTC
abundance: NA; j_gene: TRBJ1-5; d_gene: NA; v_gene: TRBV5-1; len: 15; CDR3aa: CASSLGVGQNQPQHF; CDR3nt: TGCGCCAGCAGCTTGGGAGTGGGCCAGAATCAGCCCCAGCATTTT
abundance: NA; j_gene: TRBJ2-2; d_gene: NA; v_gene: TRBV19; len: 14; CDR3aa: CASSTTVNTGELFF; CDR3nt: TGTGCCAGTAGTACGACGGTGAACACCGGGGAGCTGTTTTTT
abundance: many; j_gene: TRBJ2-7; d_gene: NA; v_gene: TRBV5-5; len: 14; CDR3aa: CASSQGLLSYEQYF; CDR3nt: TGTGCCAGCAGCCAGGGACTCCTAAGCTACGAGCAGTACTTC
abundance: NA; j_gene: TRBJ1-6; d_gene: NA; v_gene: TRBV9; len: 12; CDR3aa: CASSALGSPLHF; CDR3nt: TGTGCCAGCAGCGCACTAGGGTCACCCCTCCACTTT
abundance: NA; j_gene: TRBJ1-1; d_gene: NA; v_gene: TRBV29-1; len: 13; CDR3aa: CSVGTAADTEAFF; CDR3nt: TGCAGCGTTGGGACAGCGGCAGACACTGAAGCTTTCTTT
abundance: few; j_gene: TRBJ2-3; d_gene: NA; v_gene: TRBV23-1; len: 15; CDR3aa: CASSQSARCTDTQYF; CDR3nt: TGCGCCAGCAGTCAATCGGCCCGATGCACAGATACGCAGTATTTT
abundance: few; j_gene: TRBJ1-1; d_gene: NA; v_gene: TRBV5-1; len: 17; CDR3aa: CASSLASGGHLNTEAFF; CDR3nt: TGCGCCAGCAGCTTGGCATCGGGAGGACATCTGAACACTGAAGCTTTCTTT
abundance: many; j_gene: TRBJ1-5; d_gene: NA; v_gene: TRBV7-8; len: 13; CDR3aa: CASNLLGEQPQHF; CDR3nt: TGTGCCAGCAATTTATTGGGGGAACAGCCCCAGCATTTT
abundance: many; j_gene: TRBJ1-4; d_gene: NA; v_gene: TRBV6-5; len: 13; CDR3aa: CASSYRGNEKLFF; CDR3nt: TGTGCCAGCAGTTATCGGGGTAATGAAAAACTGTTTTTT
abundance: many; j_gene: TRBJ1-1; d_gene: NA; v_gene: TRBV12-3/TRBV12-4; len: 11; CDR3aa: CASSRTAEAFF; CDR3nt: TGTGCCAGCAGTCGGACGGCTGAAGCTTTCTTT
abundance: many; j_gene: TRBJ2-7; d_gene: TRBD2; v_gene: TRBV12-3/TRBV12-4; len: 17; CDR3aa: CASSLTRLAGDFYEQYF; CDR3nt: TGTGCCAGCAGTTTAACTAGACTAGCGGGAGATTTCTACGAGCAGTACTTC
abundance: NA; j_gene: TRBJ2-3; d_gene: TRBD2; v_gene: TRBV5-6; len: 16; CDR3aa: CASSIRLAGGRDTQYF; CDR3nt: TGTGCCAGCAGCATACGACTAGCGGGGGGTCGAGATACGCAGTATTTT
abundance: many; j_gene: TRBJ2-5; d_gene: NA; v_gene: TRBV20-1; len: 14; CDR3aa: CSARGSAEQETQYF; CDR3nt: TGCAGTGCTAGAGGGTCGGCAGAGCAAGAGACCCAGTACTTC
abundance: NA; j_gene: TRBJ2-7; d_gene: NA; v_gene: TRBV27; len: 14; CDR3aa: CANKLGPGVYEQYF; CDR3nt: TGTGCCAACAAACTCGGGCCAGGAGTTTACGAGCAGTACTTC
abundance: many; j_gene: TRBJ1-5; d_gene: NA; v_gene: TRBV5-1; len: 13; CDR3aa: CASRMGGDQPQHF; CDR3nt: TGCGCCAGCAGGATGGGGGGGGACCAGCCCCAGCATTTT
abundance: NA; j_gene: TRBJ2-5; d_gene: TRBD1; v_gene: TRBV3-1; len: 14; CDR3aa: CASSHRDRGETQYF; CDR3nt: TGTGCCAGCAGCCATAGGGACAGGGGAGAGACCCAGTACTTC
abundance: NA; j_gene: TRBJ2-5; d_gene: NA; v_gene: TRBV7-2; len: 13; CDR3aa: CASSLMLGETQYF; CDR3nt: TGTGCCAGCAGCTTAATGTTGGGAGAGACCCAGTACTTC
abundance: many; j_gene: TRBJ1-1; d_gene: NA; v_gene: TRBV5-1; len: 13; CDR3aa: CASSQTGETEAFF; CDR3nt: TGCGCCAGCAGCCAAACAGGCGAAACTGAAGCTTTCTTT
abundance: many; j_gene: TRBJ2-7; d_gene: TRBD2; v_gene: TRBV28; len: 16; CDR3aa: CASSFEKREGSYEQYF; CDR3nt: TGTGCCAGCAGTTTCGAAAAGCGGGAGGGTTCGTACGAGCAGTACTTC
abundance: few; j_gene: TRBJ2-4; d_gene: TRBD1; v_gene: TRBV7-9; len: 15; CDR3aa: CASSPKFGTVNIQYF; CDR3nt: TGTGCCAGCAGCCCGAAGTTTGGGACAGTAAACATTCAGTACTTC
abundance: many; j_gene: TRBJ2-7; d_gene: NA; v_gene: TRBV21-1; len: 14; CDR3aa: CASSKEIADYEQYF; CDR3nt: TGTGCCAGCAGCAAAGAGATAGCGGACTACGAGCAGTACTTC
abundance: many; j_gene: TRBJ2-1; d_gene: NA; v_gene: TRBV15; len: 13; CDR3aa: CATSRDSALEQFF; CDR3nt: TGTGCCACCAGCAGAGATTCGGCATTGGAGCAGTTCTTC
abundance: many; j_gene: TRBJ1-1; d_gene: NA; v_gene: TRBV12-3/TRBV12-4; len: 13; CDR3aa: CASSFGGGTEAFF; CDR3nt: TGTGCCAGCAGTTTCGGGGGTGGCACTGAAGCTTTCTTT
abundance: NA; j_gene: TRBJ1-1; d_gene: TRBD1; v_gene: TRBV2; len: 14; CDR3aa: CASNRQGGHTEAFF; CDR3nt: TGTGCCAGCAATAGACAGGGAGGGCACACTGAAGCTTTCTTT
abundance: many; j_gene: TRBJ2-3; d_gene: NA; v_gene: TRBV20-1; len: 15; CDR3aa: CSAALLGVMADTQYF; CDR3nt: TGCAGTGCTGCCCTTTTAGGGGTAATGGCAGATACGCAGTATTTT
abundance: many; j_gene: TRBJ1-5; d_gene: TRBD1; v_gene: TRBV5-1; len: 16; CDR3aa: CASSLSGQGGNQPQHF; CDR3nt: TGCGCCAGCAGCTTATCGGGACAGGGCGGAAATCAGCCCCAGCATTTT
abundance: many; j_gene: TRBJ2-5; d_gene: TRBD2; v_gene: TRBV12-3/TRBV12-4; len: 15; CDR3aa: CASPPGGLRGETQYF; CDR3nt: TGTGCCAGCCCTCCGGGGGGACTTAGGGGAGAGACCCAGTACTTC
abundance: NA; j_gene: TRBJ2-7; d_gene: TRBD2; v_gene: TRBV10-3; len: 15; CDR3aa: CAISWAAGGSREQYF; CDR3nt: TGTGCCATCAGTTGGGCTGCTGGCGGGAGTCGCGAGCAGTACTTC
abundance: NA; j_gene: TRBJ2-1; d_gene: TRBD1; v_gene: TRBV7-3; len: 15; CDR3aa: CASSLGQGLYNEQFF; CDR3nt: TGTGCCAGCAGCCTTGGACAGGGGTTGTACAATGAGCAGTTCTTC
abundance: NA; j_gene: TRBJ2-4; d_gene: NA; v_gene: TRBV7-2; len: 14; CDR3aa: CASSLRPGLNIQYF; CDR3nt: TGTGCCAGCAGCTTACGCCCAGGACTTAACATTCAGTACTTC
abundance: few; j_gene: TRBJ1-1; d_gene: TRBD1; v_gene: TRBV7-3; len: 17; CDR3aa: CASSLNKRGTVNTEAFF; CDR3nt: TGTGCCAGCAGCTTAAATAAAAGGGGGACAGTAAACACTGAAGCTTTCTTT
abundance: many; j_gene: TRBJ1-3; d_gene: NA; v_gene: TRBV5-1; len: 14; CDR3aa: CASSFGGGGNTIYF; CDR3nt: TGCGCCAGCAGCTTCGGGGGAGGTGGAAACACCATATATTTT
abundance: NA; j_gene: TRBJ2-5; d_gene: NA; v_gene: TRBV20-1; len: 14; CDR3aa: CSASPLLVSETQYF; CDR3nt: TGCAGTGCTAGTCCCCTACTAGTTTCGGAGACCCAGTACTTC
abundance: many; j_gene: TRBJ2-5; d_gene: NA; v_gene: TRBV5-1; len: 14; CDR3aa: CASALGQIQETQYF; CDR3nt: TGCGCCAGCGCTTTAGGACAGATTCAAGAGACCCAGTACTTC
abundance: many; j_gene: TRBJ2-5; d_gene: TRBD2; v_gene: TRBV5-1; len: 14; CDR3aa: CASSAASGGQTQYF; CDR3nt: TGCGCCAGCAGCGCCGCTAGCGGGGGACAGACCCAGTACTTC
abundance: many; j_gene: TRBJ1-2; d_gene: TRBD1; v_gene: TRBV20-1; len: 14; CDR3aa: CSARMDRGSYGYTF; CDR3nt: TGCAGTGCTAGGATGGACAGGGGTTCCTATGGCTACACCTTC